Sequencing of this T cell receptor (beta chain) was carried out in a study of T cells in Graves' hyperthyroidism and ophthalmopathy. Any patient presenting with uncontrolled infection, other autoimmune disease, pregnancy or lactation was left out. PBMCs were collected from an approximately 9.4 ml volume of fresh peripheral blood. With 8 bases removed from V and 7 bases from J, the gap between germline ends came to 18 bases. CDR1 and CDR2 from the germline V gene are MDHEN and SYDVKM. This CDR3 is built from 14 residues. Researchers took RNA transcripts and amplified the TCR beta CDR3 regions from them. An initial round of RT-PCR targeting the TCR CDR3 relied on the HTBI primer set. TCRdb ran MiXCR on the multiplex PCR reads and lists one entry per CDR3 protein. This table has about 640,000 distinct CDR3 sequences, under 25% appearing once.

J is TRBJ2-1 and V is TRBV28; possibly TRBD2 for D (5 bases). This TCR came from a man aged 25 to 40 with Graves' ophthalmopathy. Specimen: blood. DNA of the CDR3: TGTGCCAGCCGTAGGTGGGAGTTAAGTAATGAGCAGTTCTTC. The encoded protein is CASRRWELSNEQFF.